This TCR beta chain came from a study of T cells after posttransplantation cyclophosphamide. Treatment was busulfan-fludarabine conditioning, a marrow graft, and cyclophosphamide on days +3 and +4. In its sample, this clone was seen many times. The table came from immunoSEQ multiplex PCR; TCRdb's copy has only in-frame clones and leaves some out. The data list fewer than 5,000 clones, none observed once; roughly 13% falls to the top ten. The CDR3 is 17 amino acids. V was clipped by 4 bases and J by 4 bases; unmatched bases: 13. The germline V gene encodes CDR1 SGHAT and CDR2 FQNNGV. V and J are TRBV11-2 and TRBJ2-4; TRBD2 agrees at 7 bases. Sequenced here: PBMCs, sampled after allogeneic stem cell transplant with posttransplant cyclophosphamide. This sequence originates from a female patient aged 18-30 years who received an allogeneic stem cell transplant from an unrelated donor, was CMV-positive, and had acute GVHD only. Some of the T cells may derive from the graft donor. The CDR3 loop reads CASSSQRSLAAKNIQYF. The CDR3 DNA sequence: TGTGCCAGCAGCTCACAAAGGTCCCTAGCGGCTAAAAACATTCAGTACTTC.